Below, 19 T cell receptor beta chains from the same sample are listed, as sequenced in a study of control samples from healthy donors and cancer patients. Using immunoSEQ multiplex PCR, the repertoire was profiled, and TCRdb retains in-frame clones only, with some absent. The sample holds 120,000 to 150,000 clones, 90% to 95% seen once. Sequencing used blood. The origin of the receptors is a man between 40 and 49 years old in good health.

The chain couples TRBV28 to TRBJ1-2; D remains ambiguous. The V end was cut by 10 bases, the J end by 5 bases, with 11 bases between. The CDR3 has 11 amino acids. From germline, CDR1 is MDHEN and CDR2 SYDVKM. CDR3 in DNA: TGTGCCACCAATCGGGGTTATGGCTACACCTTC. Amino acids: CATNRGYGYTF.

The chain links TRBV9 to TRBJ1-2, with D perhaps TRBD1 (5 bases). The CDR3 is made up of 11 amino acids. Trimming pared 3 bases from V and 8 bases from J, leaving 8 bases between. The germline V gene encodes CDR1 SGDLS and CDR2 YYNGEE. The CDR3 loop reads CASSDGDGYTF. The CDR3, as DNA: TGTGCCAGCAGCGATGGGGACGGCTACACCTTC.

The chain is built from TRBV2 and TRBJ1-2; 7 nucleotides line up with TRBD1. The V segment lost 4 bases and the J segment 0 bases; nucleotides outside the gene matches: 5. CDR1 SNHLY and CDR2 FYNNEI come from the germline V gene. The CDR3 loop spans 15 amino acids. The CDR3 region is CASSAGQEANYGYTF. In nucleotides, the CDR3 is TGTGCCAGCAGTGCAGGACAGGAAGCTAACTATGGCTACACCTTC.

This clone occurred once. The CDR3 DNA reads TGTGCCTGGAGCCTGGGACTAGCGGGAGAGACCCAGTACTTC. It codes for CAWSLGLAGETQYF. The gene calls are TRBV30 and TRBJ2-5, with 12 bases fitting TRBD2. After removal of 3 bases from V and 4 bases from J, the junction contained 3 bases not matched to a gene. The CDR3 length is 14 residues. Germline CDR1 GTSNPN, CDR2 SVGIG (reference sequence). The full variable domain, with the rest looked up from reference TRBV30 and TRBJ2-5, is SQTIHQWPATLVQPVGSPLSLECTVEGTSNPNLYWYRQAAGRGLQLLFYSVGIGQISSEVPQNLSASRPQDRQFILSSKKLLLSDSGFYLCAWSLGLAGETQYFGPGTRLLVL.

This clone was recorded a few times. The chain is built from TRBV7-2 and TRBJ1-5; D might be TRBD1 (5 bases). The CDR3 loop spans 15 amino acids. Germline V CDR1 and CDR2: SGHTA, FQGNSA. Between the trimmed V and J ends, which lost 2 bases and 5 bases, there was a span of 13 bases. This chain's CDR3 is CASSLSGREYQPQHF. In DNA, the CDR3 is TGTGCCAGCAGCTTAAGTGGCAGGGAATATCAGCCCCAGCATTTT.

The rearrangement uses TRBV3-1 (or the pseudogene TRBV3-2) and TRBJ1-5, with D maybe TRBD1 (6 bases). The length of the CDR3 is 17 residues. Trimming stripped 1 base from V and 0 bases from J, with 13 bases between. CDR1 and CDR2 (germline): LGHDT, YNNKEL (reference sequence). Written as DNA, the CDR3 is TGTGCCAGCAGCCAAGGGAGGACAGCCTATAGCAATCAGCCCCAGCATTTT. This sequence encodes CASSQGRTAYSNQPQHF.

The genes are TRBV2 and TRBJ1-3; 12 bases are shared with TRBD1. The CDR3 is 17 residues long. J lost 3 bases, V lost 6 bases, and 9 bases had no gene match. From germline, CDR1 is SNHLY and CDR2 FYNNEI. The CDR3 is CASSPGTGGIFGNTIYF. The CDR3 nucleotides are TGTGCCAGCAGCCCCGGGACAGGGGGCATATTTGGAAACACCATATATTTT.

J is TRBJ1-1 and V is TRBV28; D perhaps matches TRBD1 (5 bases). Between the trimmed V and J ends, which lost 1 base and 0 bases, there was a span of 9 bases. Germline values: CDR1 MDHEN, CDR2 SYDVKM. The CDR3 covers 15 residues. CDR3 nucleotides: TGTGCCAGCAGTTTATTGGACAACTTGAACACTGAAGCTTTCTTT. This gives the protein CASSLLDNLNTEAFF.

The chain links TRBV5-6 to TRBJ2-1; D not resolved. The CDR3 has 13 amino acids. V was shortened by 3 bases and J by 4 bases, with 8 bases between the two germline ends. The V gene's germline CDR1 is SGHDT and CDR2 YYEEEE. CDR3 protein: CASSWARYNEQFF. The CDR3, as DNA: TGTGCCAGCAGCTGGGCTAGGTACAATGAGCAGTTCTTC.

The CDR3 DNA reads as TGTGCCAGCAGTTACTCTCAGAGGGGTCAGCCCCAGCATTTT. Protein product: CASSYSQRGQPQHF. The rearrangement joins TRBV6-2 or TRBV6-3 to TRBJ1-5; D perhaps matches TRBD1 (5 bases). From germline, CDR1 is MNHEY and CDR2 SVGEGT. The ends were cut back, 0 bases at V and 6 bases at J, with 9 bases in the middle. The CDR3 spans 14 residues.

This clone was recorded a few times. The CDR3 DNA reads as TGTGCCAGCAGCCCAACTCTGAGCTCCTACAATGAGCAGTTCTTC. This encodes CASSPTLSSYNEQFF. The chain couples TRBV28 to TRBJ2-1; D not resolved. Trimming removed 6 bases from V and 0 bases from J, with 12 bases in between. The CDR3 has 15 residues. Germline V gene lookup returns CDR1 MDHEN and CDR2 SYDVKM.

This clone was recorded only once. The CDR3 is CASSERQSGVGSNQPQHF. DNA of the CDR3: TGTGCCAGCAGTGAACGCCAGTCTGGAGTTGGGAGCAATCAGCCCCAGCATTTT. The chain combines TRBV6-1 with TRBJ1-5; D ambiguous. Germline values: CDR1 MNHNS, CDR2 SASEGT. V dropped 2 bases and J dropped 1 base, with 18 bases sitting between them. The CDR3 contains 18 residues.

The CDR3 coding sequence is TGTGCCAGCAGTAGAACCCCCACGGGGTTTCCCTCTGGAAACACCATATATTTT. Protein sequence: CASSRTPTGFPSGNTIYF. The chain recombines TRBV7-2 with TRBJ1-3; D is unresolved. The ends were cut back, 6 bases at V and 0 bases at J, with 21 bases in the middle. This CDR3 has 18 amino acids. The germline V gene has CDR1 SGHTA and CDR2 FQGNSA. The full variable domain, its missing parts supplied by reference TRBV7-2 and TRBJ1-3, is GAGVSQSPSNKVTEKGKDVELRCDPISGHTALYWYRQSLGQGLEFLIYFQGNSAPDKSGLPSDRFSAERTGGSVSTLTIQRTQQEDSAVYLCASSRTPTGFPSGNTIYFGEGSWLTVV.

This clone was detected only a few times. CDR3 in amino acids: CASRLRSSYEQYF. The CDR3 region has the DNA TGTGCCAGCAGACTTAGGAGCTCCTACGAGCAGTACTTC. This chain links TRBV28 with TRBJ2-7; D is uncertain. V was pared by 6 bases and J by 0 bases, with 9 bases between. The CDR3 consists of 13 residues. The germline V gene has CDR1 MDHEN and CDR2 SYDVKM.

The CDR3: CASSFGPAVGNTIYF. The CDR3 DNA sequence: TGTGCCAGCAGCTTTGGGCCCGCGGTTGGAAACACCATATATTTT. The chain carries TRBV7-2 and TRBJ1-3; D ambiguous. CDR1 is SGHTA, CDR2 FQGNSA, per germline. The CDR3 has 15 residues. Deletions cut 3 bases from V and 3 bases from J, with 12 bases between.

The rearrangement joins TRBV7-3 to TRBJ1-3, with D tentatively TRBD1 (5 bases). V lost 5 bases and J 4 bases, leaving 9 bases between the germline ends. The CDR3 consists of 13 residues. In germline, CDR1 is SGHTA, CDR2 FQGTGA. The DNA for the CDR3 is TGTGCCAGCAGCAGGGACGTCGGAAACACCATATATTTT. Its translation: CASSRDVGNTIYF. The variable domain in full, with the rest retrieved from reference TRBV7-3 and TRBJ1-3, is GAGVSQTPSNKVTEKGKYVELRCDPISGHTALYWYRQSLGQGPEFLIYFQGTGAADDSGLPNDRFFAVRPEGSVSTLKIQRTERGDSAVYLCASSRDVGNTIYFGEGSWLTVV.

This clone was seen just once. The chain is built from TRBV9 and TRBJ2-3, with 12 positions matching TRBD2. Trimming cost V 2 bases and J 5 bases; bases outside gene matches: 3. This CDR3 region has 15 residues. CDR1 SGDLS and CDR2 YYNGEE come from the germline V gene. This CDR3 reads CASSVTSGSLDTQYF. For the CDR3, the DNA is TGTGCCAGCAGCGTGACTAGCGGGAGTTTAGATACGCAGTATTTT.

The chain couples TRBV9 to TRBJ2-7, with D unresolved. Trimming removed 0 bases at V and 1 base at J, with 8 bases between. The CDR3 contains 14 residues. Per germline, CDR1 SGDLS and CDR2 YYNGEE. The DNA of the CDR3 is TGTGCCAGCAGCGTAGATGCTCAATCCTACGAGCAGTACTTC. It codes for CASSVDAQSYEQYF.

The chain is built from TRBV6-5 and TRBJ1-4, with 10 bases lining up with TRBD1. Germline V gene data show CDR1 as MNHEY and CDR2 as SVGAGI. The CDR3 contains 15 residues. V lost 5 bases to trimming and J lost 7 bases; unmatched junction nucleotides: 7. The chain's CDR3 is CASSTLTGGREKLFF. CDR3 coding DNA: TGTGCCAGCAGTACCCTGACAGGGGGCCGTGAAAAACTGTTTTTT.